These 13 T cell receptor beta chains came from one sample sequenced in a study of human T cells and chemical hapten exposure. TCRdb re-called the RACE reads through MiXCR, storing one row per CDR3 protein. The profile shows fewer than 200,000 distinct CDR3 sequences, around 24% of them singletons. The time point denotes: patch test 1, 2 weeks after DPC sensitization. Treatment reported: therapeutic diphenylcyclopropenone sensitization with weekly scalp DPC. Specimen: whole blood, collected in connection with sensitization to the hapten diphenylcyclopropenone (DPC). The receptors stem from a woman aged 45-59 years with alopecia areata. Some clones in this sample may be carry-over from other donors' samples.

In its sample, this clonotype was seen many times. The chain employs TRBV5-1 and TRBJ2-7; D may be TRBD2 (5 bases). Looked up from germline, CDR1 is SGHRS and CDR2 is YFSETQ. CDR3 length: 15 residues. Trimming took 2 bases from V and 1 from J, leaving 13 bases between them. The CDR3 DNA follows: TGCGCCAGCAGCTTCGGAGTAGCGCGGTCCTACGAGCAGTACTTC. Translation gives CASSFGVARSYEQYF. The variable domain in full, completed from reference TRBV5-1 and TRBJ2-7, reads KAGVTQTPRYLIKTRGQQVTLSCSPISGHRSVSWYQQTPGQGLQFLFEYFSETQRNKGNFPGRFSGRQFSNSRSEMNVSTLELGDSALYLCASSFGVARSYEQYFGPGTRLTVT.

This clonotype was seen a few times. V is TRBV20-1 and J is TRBJ2-3; D possibly corresponds to TRBD2 (6 bases). CDR1 is DFQATT and CDR2 is SNEGSKA in the germline V gene (reference sequence). The CDR3 has 12 amino acids. V dropped 5 bases and J dropped 2 bases, with 8 bases sitting between them. The CDR3 is CSARESTDTQYF. CDR3 in DNA: TGCAGTGCTCGGGAGTCCACAGATACGCAGTATTTT.

At least ten counts were recorded for this clonotype. The chain is built from TRBV7-9 and TRBJ1-1; perhaps TRBD1 as D (6 bases). Germline CDR1 is SEHNR and CDR2 is FQNEAQ (reference sequence). The CDR3 runs 13 residues. The V and J ends lost 3 bases and 5 bases respectively, with 10 bases between them. Here the CDR3 DNA reads TGTGCCAGCAGCTTCAGGGGACGGACTGAAGCTTTCTTT. Residues: CASSFRGRTEAFF. Based on the CDR3 plus reference TRBV7-9 and TRBJ1-1, the full variable domain is DTGVSQNPRHKITKRGQNVTFRCDPISEHNRLYWYRQTLGQGPEFLTYFQNEAQLEKSRLLSDRFSAERPKGSFSTLEIQRTEQGDSAMYLCASSFRGRTEAFFGQGTRLTVV.

This clonotype has a handful of counts. This chain's CDR3 is CSASSTYNSNQPQHF. CDR3 in DNA: TGCAGTGCTAGTTCTACATATAATAGCAATCAGCCCCAGCATTTT. The chain links TRBV20-1 to TRBJ1-5; D is undetermined. V was cut by 3 bases and J by 0 bases, with 12 bases left in between. Germline CDR1 is DFQATT and CDR2 is SNEGSKA (reference sequence). This CDR3 is 15 amino acids long.

The J gene is TRBJ1-1, the V gene TRBV7-2; 8 bases agree with TRBD1. Trimming removed 3 bases from V and 10 bases from J; junction bases left unmatched: 4. The CDR3 is made up of 12 amino acids. Germline V CDR1 and CDR2: SGHTA, FQGNSA. The CDR3 reads CASSFGQGAAFF. CDR3 coding DNA: TGTGCCAGCAGCTTTGGACAGGGCGCAGCTTTCTTT.

This clonotype has more than one count but fewer than ten. The chain has TRBV2 and TRBJ2-2, with D maybe TRBD2 (6 bases). The CDR3 is made up of 15 amino acids. The germline V and J ends were trimmed by 1 base and 3 bases, with 9 bases remaining between them. Germline lookup yields CDR1 SNHLY and CDR2 FYNNEI. The CDR3 coding sequence is TGTGCCAGCAGTGAAGTGGAGGGGTACACCGGGGAGCTGTTTTTT. This translates into CASSEVEGYTGELFF.

This clonotype showed up many times. The chain combines TRBV2 with TRBJ1-1, with 8 bases identical to TRBD1. J was trimmed by 6 bases and V by 5 bases; bases with no gene match: 5. The CDR3 loop spans 13 amino acids. In germline, CDR1 is SNHLY, CDR2 FYNNEI. The CDR3 sequence is CASSPQGDPEAFF. The CDR3 region has the DNA TGTGCCAGCAGTCCACAGGGGGACCCTGAAGCTTTCTTT.

The chain employs TRBV29-1 and TRBJ2-5; possibly TRBD2 for D (6 bases). In germline, CDR1 is SQVTM, CDR2 ANQGSEA. Trimming removed 4 bases at V and 2 bases at J, with 8 bases between. This CDR3 is built from 12 residues. The CDR3 nucleotides read TGCAGCGTTGCTCTAGCGCAAGAGACCCAGTACTTC. Its protein is CSVALAQETQYF.

The gene calls are TRBV12-5 and TRBJ2-1; maybe TRBD2 (5 bases). CDR1 LGHNT and CDR2 FRNRAP come from the germline V gene. V was cut by 6 bases and J by 7 bases, with 7 bases left in between. This CDR3 has 11 amino acids. CDR3 in amino acids: CASGPGNEQFF. The CDR3 DNA reads as TGTGCTAGTGGCCCGGGGAATGAGCAGTTCTTC.

V gene TRBV6-6 combines with J gene TRBJ2-7; D call uncertain. The germline gives CDR1 MNHNY, CDR2 SVGAGI (reference sequence). Trimming stripped 0 bases from V and 6 bases from J, with 6 bases between. The CDR3 consists of 12 residues. This chain's CDR3 is CASSYSRTEQYF. DNA of the CDR3: TGTGCCAGCAGTTACTCCAGAACCGAGCAGTACTTC.

This clonotype was detected only a few times. This rearrangement joins TRBV6-2 or TRBV6-3 to TRBJ2-7, with 11 bases lining up with TRBD1. Germline CDR1 reads MNHEY; CDR2 reads SVGEGT. The CDR3 extends over 15 amino acids. Unmatched junction bases numbered 6, after V lost 8 bases and J lost 0 bases. The CDR3: CASLGQGEDSYEQYF. CDR3 nucleotides: TGTGCCAGCTTGGGACAGGGGGAAGACTCCTACGAGCAGTACTTC.

This sequence joins TRBV2 and TRBJ2-1, with 9 bases aligning to TRBD2. The CDR3 is made up of 16 amino acids. Looked up from germline, CDR1 is SNHLY and CDR2 is FYNNEI. With V trimmed by 6 bases and J by 3 bases, 9 bases remained unmatched. Written as DNA, the CDR3 is TGTGCCAGCAGCCAGAACCCAGCGGGAGGCTACAATGAGCAGTTCTTC. Translating it yields CASSQNPAGGYNEQFF. Full variable domain (missing parts from reference TRBV2 and TRBJ2-1): EPEVTQTPSHQVTQMGQEVILRCVPISNHLYFYWYRQILGQKVEFLVSFYNNEISEKSEIFDDQFSVERPDGSNFTLKIRSTKLEDSAMYFCASSQNPAGGYNEQFFGPGTRLTVL.

This chain connects TRBV29-1 to TRBJ2-3, with 11 bases aligning to TRBD2. The CDR3 runs to 12 residues. CDR1 is SQVTM, CDR2 ANQGSEA, per germline. The CDR3 DNA follows: TGCAGTTACGGACTAGCGGGAGATACGCAGTATTTT. This translates into CSYGLAGDTQYF.